This is a list of T cell receptor beta chains from one sample in a study of cytomegalovirus exposure and HLA in healthy donors. Produced via immunoSEQ multiplex PCR; TCRdb's table is partial and in-frame only. Of about 43,000 clones in the sample, approximately 47% are singletons; the top ten hold 6%. Sequencing input: PBMCs. The receptors here all came from a man in his 60s in good health and CMV-seronegative. Both conserved end residues are part of each CDR3. Each record gives: D gene, V gene, J gene, clone size, CDR3 protein, CDR3 DNA. The D gene is left open where the match is weak. Size is stated for part of the rows, as once, few or many counts, or as a class when the clone is expanded.

D gene: TRBD2
V gene: TRBV7-9
J gene: TRBJ2-1
clone size: -
CDR3 protein: CASSFDGTSASEQFF
CDR3 DNA: TGTGCCAGCAGCTTTGATGGGACTAGCGCTTCTGAGCAGTTCTTC

D gene: TRBD2
V gene: TRBV7-9
J gene: TRBJ2-1
clone size: few
CDR3 protein: CASSHDWGLAGSYNEQFF
CDR3 DNA: TGTGCCAGCAGCCACGATTGGGGACTAGCGGGAAGCTACAATGAGCAGTTCTTC

D gene: -
V gene: TRBV5-1
J gene: TRBJ2-7
clone size: -
CDR3 protein: CASSLVPESRYEQYF
CDR3 DNA: TGCGCCAGCAGCCTGGTCCCGGAGTCGCGATACGAGCAGTACTTC

D gene: TRBD2
V gene: TRBV6-1
J gene: TRBJ2-3
clone size: -
CDR3 protein: CASGEGSNTDTQYF
CDR3 DNA: TGTGCCAGTGGGGAGGGGAGTAACACAGATACGCAGTATTTT

D gene: -
V gene: TRBV6-6
J gene: TRBJ1-2
clone size: once
CDR3 protein: CASSREEYGYTF
CDR3 DNA: TGTGCCAGCAGCCGTGAAGAGTATGGCTACACCTTC

D gene: -
V gene: TRBV30
J gene: TRBJ1-4
clone size: few
CDR3 protein: CAWSHTGRGDEKLFF
CDR3 DNA: TGTGCCTGGAGTCACACGGGGAGGGGGGATGAAAAACTGTTTTTT

D gene: TRBD2
V gene: TRBV6-5
J gene: TRBJ2-3
clone size: -
CDR3 protein: CASKPGLAYADTQYF
CDR3 DNA: TGTGCCAGCAAACCGGGACTAGCGTACGCAGATACGCAGTATTTT

D gene: -
V gene: TRBV5-4
J gene: TRBJ2-5
clone size: -
CDR3 protein: CASSLASAGQETQYF
CDR3 DNA: TGTGCCAGCAGCTTGGCGTCGGCAGGACAAGAGACCCAGTACTTC

D gene: -
V gene: TRBV6-5
J gene: TRBJ2-7
clone size: -
CDR3 protein: CASSYSDRREQYF
CDR3 DNA: TGTGCCAGCAGTTACTCGGACAGAAGGGAGCAGTACTTC

D gene: TRBD1
V gene: TRBV6-1
J gene: TRBJ1-2
clone size: few
CDR3 protein: CASVLDRGTYGYTF
CDR3 DNA: TGTGCCAGCGTATTGGACAGGGGGACCTATGGCTACACCTTC

D gene: -
V gene: TRBV9
J gene: TRBJ2-1
clone size: -
CDR3 protein: CASSVEEKNYNEQFF
CDR3 DNA: TGTGCCAGCAGCGTAGAGGAGAAGAATTACAATGAGCAGTTCTTC

D gene: -
V gene: TRBV25-1
J gene: TRBJ1-2
clone size: -
CDR3 protein: CASSEQNTGNGYTF
CDR3 DNA: TGTGCCAGCAGTGAACAGAATACGGGGAATGGCTACACCTTC

D gene: -
V gene: TRBV15
J gene: TRBJ2-5
clone size: few
CDR3 protein: CATSRDLTSETQYF
CDR3 DNA: TGTGCCACCAGCAGAGATCTAACGAGTGAGACCCAGTACTTC

D gene: -
V gene: TRBV11-2
J gene: TRBJ2-2
clone size: medium-sized
CDR3 protein: CASSLGLRGGELFF
CDR3 DNA: TGTGCCAGCAGCCTCGGACTCAGAGGCGGGGAGCTGTTTTTT

D gene: -
V gene: TRBV29-1
J gene: TRBJ2-7
clone size: -
CDR3 protein: CSGGGGYEQYF
CDR3 DNA: TGCAGCGGGGGGGGCGGCTACGAGCAGTACTTC

D gene: TRBD2
V gene: TRBV6-5
J gene: TRBJ2-7
clone size: -
CDR3 protein: CASKTSGPTYEQYF
CDR3 DNA: TGTGCCAGCAAGACTAGCGGGCCTACCTACGAGCAGTACTTC

D gene: TRBD2
V gene: TRBV5-1
J gene: TRBJ2-7
clone size: -
CDR3 protein: CASSPGGVYEQYF
CDR3 DNA: TGCGCCAGCAGCCCGGGGGGGGTCTACGAGCAGTACTTC

D gene: -
V gene: TRBV19
J gene: TRBJ2-3
clone size: -
CDR3 protein: CASSIKLGTQYF
CDR3 DNA: TGTGCCAGTAGTATAAAACTCGGTACGCAGTATTTT

D gene: TRBD1
V gene: TRBV2
J gene: TRBJ1-5
clone size: few
CDR3 protein: CASSGGTAVNPPQHF
CDR3 DNA: TGTGCCAGCAGCGGTGGGACAGCGGTTAATCCGCCCCAGCATTTT

D gene: -
V gene: TRBV27
J gene: TRBJ1-2
clone size: few
CDR3 protein: CASSLGLDDYGYTF
CDR3 DNA: TGTGCCAGCAGTTTAGGACTGGATGACTATGGCTACACCTTC

D gene: -
V gene: TRBV2
J gene: TRBJ2-6
clone size: -
CDR3 protein: CASSVGGGGSGANVLTF
CDR3 DNA: TGTGCCAGCAGTGTAGGAGGGGGCGGTTCTGGGGCCAACGTCCTGACTTTC

D gene: -
V gene: TRBV7-2
J gene: TRBJ2-7
clone size: -
CDR3 protein: CASSLQEGTSTYSYEQYF
CDR3 DNA: TGTGCCAGCAGCTTACAGGAGGGGACTTCCACCTACTCCTACGAGCAGTACTTC

D gene: TRBD2
V gene: TRBV5-1
J gene: TRBJ2-3
clone size: few
CDR3 protein: CASSRGTSGASTDTQYF
CDR3 DNA: TGCGCCAGCAGCCGGGGGACTAGCGGAGCTAGCACAGATACGCAGTATTTT

D gene: -
V gene: TRBV7-8
J gene: TRBJ1-2
clone size: once
CDR3 protein: CASSRGAGEGYTF
CDR3 DNA: TGTGCCAGCAGCCGAGGTGCAGGGGAGGGCTACACCTTC

D gene: -
V gene: TRBV7-3
J gene: TRBJ1-1
clone size: -
CDR3 protein: CASSLTAVSRSTEAFF
CDR3 DNA: TGTGCCAGCAGCTTAACGGCCGTCAGTCGGAGCACTGAAGCTTTCTTT

D gene: -
V gene: TRBV6-6
J gene: TRBJ1-1
clone size: -
CDR3 protein: CASKRTEDTEAFF
CDR3 DNA: TGTGCCAGCAAAAGAACGGAGGACACTGAAGCTTTCTTT

D gene: -
V gene: TRBV7-2
J gene: TRBJ2-5
clone size: -
CDR3 protein: CASSPDTLETQYF
CDR3 DNA: TGTGCCAGCAGCCCTGACACCCTGGAGACCCAGTACTTC

D gene: -
V gene: TRBV2
J gene: TRBJ2-1
clone size: -
CDR3 protein: CASRGSGEQFF
CDR3 DNA: TGTGCCAGCAGAGGTAGCGGTGAGCAGTTCTTC

D gene: TRBD1
V gene: TRBV5-1
J gene: TRBJ2-5
clone size: -
CDR3 protein: CASSLSGTGGSRKTQYF
CDR3 DNA: TGCGCCAGCAGCCTTTCCGGGACAGGGGGCTCGAGGAAGACCCAGTACTTC

D gene: -
V gene: TRBV29-1
J gene: TRBJ2-7
clone size: -
CDR3 protein: CSVELPGTLSYEQYF
CDR3 DNA: TGCAGCGTTGAACTACCCGGGACATTATCCTACGAGCAGTACTTC

D gene: TRBD1
V gene: TRBV5-1
J gene: TRBJ2-4
clone size: -
CDR3 protein: CASSSGTGTNIQYF
CDR3 DNA: TGCGCCAGCAGCTCCGGGACAGGGACAAACATTCAGTACTTC

D gene: TRBD1
V gene: TRBV9
J gene: TRBJ2-1
clone size: -
CDR3 protein: CASSLRTGGIREQFF
CDR3 DNA: TGTGCCAGCAGCTTGAGGACAGGGGGCATAAGGGAGCAGTTCTTC

D gene: -
V gene: TRBV9
J gene: TRBJ1-4
clone size: -
CDR3 protein: CASARGGGKKLFF
CDR3 DNA: TGTGCCAGCGCCAGGGGCGGTGGTAAAAAACTGTTTTTT

D gene: TRBD2
V gene: TRBV7-2
J gene: TRBJ2-1
clone size: once
CDR3 protein: CASSLAPGTTVEQFF
CDR3 DNA: TGTGCCAGCAGCTTAGCACCCGGGACTACGGTTGAGCAGTTCTTC

D gene: -
V gene: TRBV30
J gene: TRBJ2-7
clone size: -
CDR3 protein: CAWSLGGEQYF
CDR3 DNA: TGTGCCTGGAGTCTAGGGGGTGAGCAGTACTTC

D gene: TRBD2
V gene: TRBV14
J gene: TRBJ2-1
clone size: many
CDR3 protein: CASSQVGGLANEQFF
CDR3 DNA: TGTGCCAGCAGCCAAGTAGGCGGACTAGCCAATGAGCAGTTCTTC

D gene: TRBD1
V gene: TRBV5-6
J gene: TRBJ1-1
clone size: few
CDR3 protein: CASSPGQWNTEAFF
CDR3 DNA: TGTGCCAGCAGCCCGGGACAGTGGAACACTGAAGCTTTCTTT

D gene: -
V gene: TRBV29-1
J gene: TRBJ2-2
clone size: -
CDR3 protein: CSARHPTAGELFF
CDR3 DNA: TGCAGCGCCCGCCACCCGACAGCCGGGGAGCTGTTTTTT

D gene: TRBD1
V gene: TRBV11-3
J gene: TRBJ1-1
clone size: few
CDR3 protein: CASSPGQGSTEAFF
CDR3 DNA: TGTGCCAGCAGCCCGGGACAGGGTAGCACTGAAGCTTTCTTT

D gene: TRBD2
V gene: TRBV7-2
J gene: TRBJ2-7
clone size: few
CDR3 protein: CASSLAGGPTYEQYF
CDR3 DNA: TGTGCCAGCAGCTTAGCGGGAGGGCCAACCTACGAGCAGTACTTC

D gene: -
V gene: TRBV4-2
J gene: TRBJ2-7
clone size: -
CDR3 protein: CASSQSAQSYEQYF
CDR3 DNA: TGTGCCAGCAGCCAATCTGCCCAGTCCTACGAGCAGTACTTC

D gene: -
V gene: TRBV6-1
J gene: TRBJ2-1
clone size: -
CDR3 protein: CASSDHGGERPREFF
CDR3 DNA: TGTGCCAGCAGTGATCATGGGGGCGAACGGCCCAGAGAGTTCTTC

D gene: -
V gene: TRBV29-1
J gene: TRBJ2-7
clone size: few
CDR3 protein: CSVAAVEYEQYF
CDR3 DNA: TGCAGCGTTGCGGCAGTGGAGTACGAGCAGTACTTC